One sample yielded the 4 T cell receptor beta chains listed below, sequenced in a study of CD8 T cells in ankylosing spondylitis. TCRdb re-derived calls from the 5' RACE reads in MiXCR, one entry per CDR3 protein. The sample includes approximately 140,000 distinct CDR3 sequences, 6.5% to 8.5% seen only once; the top ten take more than 7%. Material: synovial fluid, either unsorted or a sorted T cell fraction (not recorded which). These receptors originate from a male donor with ankylosing spondylitis.

This clonotype was seen at least ten times. This chain connects TRBV29-1 to TRBJ1-2, with TRBD1 matching over 7 bases. The CDR3 is 12 residues long. Trimming at V came to 7 bases and at J to 6 bases, leaving 8 bases not matched to a gene. CDR1 is SQVTM and CDR2 is ANQGSEA in the germline V gene. CDR3 nucleotide sequence: TGCAGCGCAGGAGACAGGGAAGATGGCTACACCTTC. Protein product: CSAGDREDGYTF.

The V gene is TRBV3-1, the J gene TRBJ1-4; unclear D gene. The length of the CDR3 is 15 residues. Germline-derived CDR1 and CDR2 are LGHDT and YNNKEL (reference sequence). V was clipped by 3 bases and J by 5 bases, with 13 bases between them. The CDR3 DNA reads as TGTGCCAGCAGCCACGCCCAGATGGGGAATGAAAAACTGTTTTTT. It encodes CASSHAQMGNEKLFF.

This clonotype was counted at least ten times. For the CDR3, the DNA is TGCGCCAGCAGTGAGTCCCGGTGGAGCGAGCAGTACTTC. This gives the protein CASSESRWSEQYF. The V and J genes are TRBV10-2 and TRBJ2-7; D is uncertain. V lost 0 bases, J lost 6 bases, and 9 bases lay in between. In germline, CDR1 is WSHSY, CDR2 SAAADI. CDR3 length: 13 residues.

A few counts support this clonotype. This chain uses TRBV5-1 with TRBJ2-3, with a weak D call TRBD2 (6 bases). CDR1 is SGHRS, CDR2 YFSETQ, per germline. The CDR3 is 17 residues long. Trimming pared 0 bases from V and 4 bases from J, leaving 18 bases between. This CDR3 reads CASSLAGGRRLADTQYF. The DNA of the CDR3 is TGCGCCAGCAGCTTGGCCGGAGGGAGGCGTCTGGCAGATACGCAGTATTTT.